These 32 T cell receptor beta chains came from one sample sequenced in a study of neoadjuvant anti-PD-1 for oral cavity cancer. Libraries were prepared by immunoSEQ multiplex PCR; TCRdb keeps only in-frame clonotypes and omits some of them. The sample records approximately 67,000 clones, about 83% being singletons. Sequenced here: PBMCs, sampled before nivolumab (anti-PD-1) treatment. The receptors shown here come from a person between 40 and 85 years old with oral cavity squamous cell carcinoma.

J is TRBJ2-3 and V is TRBV6-5; D unclear. The V and J ends lost 11 bases and 0 bases respectively, with 12 bases between them. The CDR3 is made up of 13 amino acids. CDR1 and CDR2 (germline): MNHEY, SVGAGI. The CDR3 reads CAAQRFSTDTQYF. The CDR3 DNA reads TGTGCCGCCCAGAGATTTAGCACAGATACGCAGTATTTT.

This clone was counted between two and nine times. The CDR3 protein is CSASTNTEAFF. The CDR3 DNA reads TGCAGTGCTAGCACGAACACTGAAGCTTTCTTT. The rearrangement links TRBV20-1 to TRBJ1-1; the D is unclear. The germline CDR1 and CDR2 sequences are DFQATT and SNEGSKA (reference sequence). The germline V and J ends were trimmed by 3 bases and 1 base, with 3 bases remaining between them. The length of the CDR3 is 11 residues.

There are a few counts of this clone. The rearrangement links TRBV9 to TRBJ1-1; D gene uncertain. V was pared by 0 bases and J by 4 bases, with 7 bases between. The CDR3 covers 13 residues. CDR1 SGDLS and CDR2 YYNGEE come from the germline V gene. CDR3 DNA sequence: TGTGCCAGCAGCGTAGGGCAGAGCACTGAAGCTTTCTTT. This translates into CASSVGQSTEAFF. The full variable domain, in which reference TRBV9 and TRBJ1-1 provide the parts outside the CDR3, is DSGVTQTPKHLITATGQRVTLRCSPRSGDLSVYWYQQSLDQGLQFLIQYYNGEERAKGNILERFSAQQFPDLHSELNLSSLELGDSALYFCASSVGQSTEAFFGQGTRLTVV.

J is TRBJ2-7 and V is TRBV5-5; D not certain. This CDR3 contains 15 residues. In germline, CDR1 is SGHKS, CDR2 YYEKEE (reference sequence). The V end lost 0 bases, the J end lost 0 bases, and 10 bases lay between the germline ends. The CDR3 coding sequence is TGTGCCAGCAGCTTGGAAGGTTCCAGCTCCTACGAGCAGTACTTC. Residues: CASSLEGSSSYEQYF.

This clone occurred once. The gene calls are TRBV6-1 and TRBJ1-1; no clear D. Trimming took 1 base from V and 6 from J, leaving 9 bases between them. The CDR3 consists of 13 residues. Germline V gene data show CDR1 as MNHNS and CDR2 as SASEGT. The CDR3 nucleotides are TGTGCCAGCAGTGAAGTTTATCGCGCTGAAGCTTTCTTT. Its translation is CASSEVYRAEAFF.

CDR3 DNA sequence: TGTGCCAGCAGCTTATCGGGTTTGGGCAATCAGCCCCAGCATTTT. This translates into CASSLSGLGNQPQHF. The genes are TRBV7-9 and TRBJ1-5, with D uncertain. Trimming pared 2 bases from V and 2 bases from J, leaving 10 bases between. The CDR3 loop spans 15 amino acids. Germline assignment: CDR1 SEHNR and CDR2 FQNEAQ (reference sequence).

This clone was found once. This rearrangement joins TRBV14 to TRBJ2-3; a possible D gene is TRBD1 (6 bases). The V and J ends lost 4 bases and 6 bases respectively, with 20 bases between them. The CDR3 runs to 16 residues. In germline, CDR1 is SGHDN, CDR2 FVKESK. This CDR3 is CASSRVHRDLGDTQYF. The CDR3 DNA follows: TGTGCCAGCAGCCGGGTGCACAGGGATCTGGGGGATACGCAGTATTTT.

The rearrangement links TRBV6-4 to TRBJ2-3; the D gene is possibly TRBD1 (6 bases). Germline V gene lookup returns CDR1 MRHNA and CDR2 SNTAGT. Between the trimmed V and J ends, which lost 4 bases and 4 bases, there was a span of 15 bases. This CDR3 is built from 15 residues. DNA for the CDR3: TGTGCCAGCAGTGTTCATCAGGGGATGGCAGATACGCAGTATTTT. Amino acids: CASSVHQGMADTQYF.

Only a few counts were recorded for this clone. The V gene is TRBV11-2, the J gene TRBJ1-1, with D hard to call. CDR1 and CDR2 from the germline V gene are SGHAT and FQNNGV. The CDR3 totals 13 residues. Trimming took off 2 bases at V and 7 bases at J, with 11 bases between the two ends. This CDR3 reads CASSLQVTGEAFF. The CDR3 DNA is TGTGCCAGCAGCTTACAGGTTACGGGTGAAGCTTTCTTT. The full variable domain, its missing parts supplied by reference TRBV11-2 and TRBJ1-1, is EAGVAQSPRYKIIEKRQSVAFWCNPISGHATLYWYQQILGQGPKLLIQFQNNGVVDDSQLPKDRFSAERLKGVDSTLKIQPAKLEDSAVYLCASSLQVTGEAFFGQGTRLTVV.

The chain combines TRBV7-3 with TRBJ2-5; the D call may be TRBD1 or TRBD2 (5 bases each). This CDR3 region has 13 residues. Germline CDR1 and CDR2: SGHTA and FQGTGA. V was shortened by 2 bases and J by 1 base, with 5 bases between the two germline ends. Here the CDR3 reads CASSLGTQETQYF. The DNA for the CDR3 is TGTGCCAGCAGCTTAGGGACCCAAGAGACCCAGTACTTC.

The chain has TRBV7-9 and TRBJ2-5; D unclear. Germline V CDR1 and CDR2: SEHNR, FQNEAQ (reference sequence). The V end lost 0 bases, the J end lost 5 bases, and 10 bases lay between the germline ends. This CDR3 has 14 amino acids. CDR3 protein: CASSLALPPETQYF. The CDR3 DNA is TGTGCCAGCAGCTTAGCTCTACCCCCGGAGACCCAGTACTTC.

The table lists this clone with a few counts. The chain employs TRBV30 and TRBJ1-1; D remains unclear. This CDR3 has 10 amino acids. Trimming took 4 bases from V and 5 from J, leaving 5 bases between them. Germline V CDR1 and CDR2: GTSNPN, SVGIG (reference sequence). CDR3 DNA sequence: TGTGCCTGGATTGCGACTGAAGCTTTCTTT. It encodes CAWIATEAFF.

The V and J genes are TRBV11-2 and TRBJ2-7; 9 nucleotides match TRBD2. This CDR3 is built from 15 residues. J lost 7 bases, V lost 5 bases, and 12 bases had no gene match. CDR1 SGHAT and CDR2 FQNNGV come from the germline V gene. The CDR3 is CASSQMGLALAEQYF. Written as DNA, the CDR3 is TGTGCCAGCAGCCAAATGGGACTAGCCCTCGCGGAGCAGTACTTC.

The rearrangement uses TRBV27 and TRBJ2-7; D possibly uses TRBD1 or TRBD2 (6 bases each). Germline V gene sequence: CDR1 MNHEY, CDR2 SMNVEV (reference sequence). This CDR3 comprises 12 residues. V lost 3 bases to trimming and J lost 6 bases, with 9 bases between them. CDR3 DNA sequence: TGTGCCAGCAGTTTTAAGGGGGGCGAGCAGTACTTC. This codes for CASSFKGGEQYF.

This clone was detected once. This chain connects TRBV5-1 to TRBJ1-5; tentatively, D is TRBD1 (6 bases). Germline V gene sequence: CDR1 SGHRS, CDR2 YFSETQ. The CDR3 is made up of 14 amino acids. The V and J ends lost 1 base and 7 bases respectively, with 12 bases between them. The CDR3 nucleotides read TGCGCCAGCAGCTTGTTCGGGGGGCAGCAGCCCCAGCATTTT. It yields the protein CASSLFGGQQPQHF.

The chain has TRBV5-5 and TRBJ2-7; weak D call: TRBD2 (6 bases). The germline V gene has CDR1 SGHKS and CDR2 YYEKEE (reference sequence). The CDR3 covers 16 residues. The ends were cut back, 4 bases at V and 2 bases at J, with 19 bases in the middle. The CDR3 spells CASSGYYVERAYEQYF. The DNA of the CDR3 is TGTGCCAGCAGCGGCTACTACGTGGAGCGGGCCTACGAGCAGTACTTC.

The chain recombines TRBV13 with TRBJ1-4; no firm D call. Trimming stripped 1 base from V and 8 bases from J, with 8 bases between. The CDR3 has 13 amino acids. CDR1 is PRHDT, CDR2 FYEKMQ, per germline (reference sequence). The CDR3 nucleotides are TGTGCCAGCAGCTTAGCGCGTGGGGAAAAACTGTTTTTT. This codes for CASSLARGEKLFF.

The V call is TRBV2, the J call TRBJ2-1; weak D call: TRBD2 (5 bases). Trimming shortened V by 2 bases and J by 12 bases, and 14 bases separated the two germline ends. This CDR3 has 13 residues. Germline V gene sequence: CDR1 SNHLY, CDR2 FYNNEI. The CDR3 sequence is CASSELDARGQFF. Here the CDR3 DNA reads TGTGCCAGCAGTGAACTGGACGCACGGGGGCAGTTCTTC.

The chain combines TRBV10-2 with TRBJ1-1; the match to TRBD1 covers 8 bases. The trim removed 6 bases at V and 5 bases at J, leaving 5 bases unmatched. Germline V gene lookup returns CDR1 WSHSY and CDR2 SAAADI. CDR3 length equals 13 residues. CDR3 nucleotides: TGCGCCAGCAGGGGACAGGTGGGGACTGAAGCTTTCTTT. It specifies CASRGQVGTEAFF.

The chain has TRBV29-1 and TRBJ1-2; 11 positions match TRBD1. This CDR3 spans 13 amino acids. Germline V gives CDR1 SQVTM, CDR2 ANQGSEA. The trim removed 6 bases at V and 2 bases at J, leaving 2 bases unmatched. The chain's CDR3 is CSVRTGGNYGYTF. Here the CDR3 DNA reads TGCAGCGTCCGGACAGGGGGCAACTATGGCTACACCTTC.

This clone was recorded only once. The chain is built from TRBV19 and TRBJ1-1, with TRBD1 as a possible D gene (5 bases). The CDR3 is 14 residues long. CDR1 and CDR2 (germline): LNHDA, SQIVND (reference sequence). V lost 10 bases and J lost 3, with 18 bases in between. The CDR3 loop reads CANPEGKGDTEAFF. The CDR3 nucleotides read TGTGCCAACCCAGAGGGGAAGGGTGACACTGAAGCTTTCTTT.

J is TRBJ2-7 and V is TRBV11-1; D is unresolved. Germline CDR1 is SGHAT and CDR2 is FQDESV (reference sequence). Between the trimmed V and J ends, which lost 4 bases and 3 bases, there was a span of 16 bases. The CDR3 length is 15 residues. For the CDR3, the DNA is TGTGCCAGCAGCTCCGGAACCATATGGGGCTACGAGCAGTACTTC. Its translation is CASSSGTIWGYEQYF.

This chain connects TRBV7-2 to TRBJ2-7; 9 bases align to TRBD2. The junction had 9 bases not matched to a gene; V was cut back by 5 bases and J by 4 bases. Germline V lookup: CDR1 SGHTA, CDR2 FQGNSA. This CDR3 has 15 residues. The DNA for the CDR3 is TGTGCCAGCAGCGGAAATAGCGGGAGTCAGTACGAGCAGTACTTC. Amino acids: CASSGNSGSQYEQYF.

The CDR3 loop reads CAIRETGGGNYGYTF. The CDR3 nucleotides are TGTGCCATCAGGGAGACAGGGGGCGGTAACTATGGCTACACCTTC. The rearrangement joins TRBV10-3 to TRBJ1-2; TRBD1 matches 10 bases. This CDR3 region has 15 residues. V was clipped by 6 bases and J by 1 base; unmatched bases: 5. Germline CDR1 ENHRY, CDR2 SYGVKD.

V and J are TRBV5-1 and TRBJ1-2; 7 nucleotides match TRBD1. The germline CDR1 and CDR2 sequences are SGHRS and YFSETQ. CDR3 length equals 14 residues. Trimming cost V 4 bases and J 6 bases; bases outside gene matches: 9. The chain's CDR3 is CASSLGGTAHGYTF. The CDR3 DNA reads TGCGCCAGCAGCCTAGGGGGGACAGCGCATGGCTACACCTTC.

The chain has TRBV2 and TRBJ2-7; D could derive from TRBD1 or TRBD2 (5 bases each). CDR1 is SNHLY, CDR2 FYNNEI, per germline. Trimming removed 6 bases from V and 5 bases from J, with 17 bases in between. The CDR3 is 14 amino acids. CDR3 protein: CASRPGRSRDEQYF. DNA of the CDR3: TGTGCCAGCAGGCCGGGAAGGTCCAGGGACGAGCAGTACTTC.

This rearrangement joins TRBV5-6 to TRBJ2-1; 9 bases fit TRBD1. Germline V CDR1 and CDR2: SGHDT, YYEEEE. The CDR3 covers 14 residues. The V and J ends lost 4 bases and 9 bases, in that order; junction bases with no gene match: 8. CDR3 bases: TGTGCCAGCAGCCCATTGGACAGGGGAGGTGAGCAGTTCTTC. Translating gives CASSPLDRGGEQFF.

The chain employs TRBV14 and TRBJ2-7, with a tentative D call TRBD1 (6 bases). CDR1 is SGHDN, CDR2 FVKESK, per germline. The CDR3 is 15 residues long. The V end was cut by 4 bases, the J end by 6 bases, with 19 bases between. For the CDR3, the DNA is TGTGCCAGCAGCCCCCTCCCGACAGGACGCCTCGAGCAGTACTTC. Encoded protein: CASSPLPTGRLEQYF. Based on the CDR3 plus reference TRBV14 and TRBJ2-7, the full variable domain is EAGVTQFPSHSVIEKGQTVTLRCDPISGHDNLYWYRRVMGKEIKFLLHFVKESKQDESGMPNNRFLAERTGGTYSTLKVQPAELEDSGVYFCASSPLPTGRLEQYFGPGTRLTVT.

The gene calls are TRBV11-3 and TRBJ2-7; 13 nucleotides line up with TRBD2. Trimming removed 5 bases from V and 3 bases from J; junction bases left unmatched: 1. This CDR3 region has 14 residues. CDR1 and CDR2 (germline): SGHNT, YENEEA. CDR3 coding DNA: TGTGCCAGCAGCCGGACTAGCGGGAGCTACGAGCAGTACTTC. Its translation: CASSRTSGSYEQYF.

The CDR3 is CASSSFGGYGYTF. CDR3 nucleotide sequence: TGTGCCAGCAGTTCCTTCGGAGGCTATGGCTACACCTTC. This chain uses TRBV6-6 with TRBJ1-2; D is undetermined. Germline V gives CDR1 MNHNY, CDR2 SVGAGI (reference sequence). V was shortened by 4 bases and J by 4 bases, with 10 bases between the two germline ends. This CDR3 region has 13 residues.

This clone was recorded only once. This rearrangement joins TRBV28 to TRBJ2-7, with 10 bases that match TRBD1. This CDR3 is 14 amino acids long. The germline gives CDR1 MDHEN, CDR2 SYDVKM. Losses at the gene ends were 6 bases for V and 3 bases for J; bases not matched to a gene: 5. The chain's CDR3 is CASSAGQGGYEQYF. The CDR3 DNA is TGTGCCAGCAGCGCCGGACAGGGGGGCTACGAGCAGTACTTC.

The rearrangement joins TRBV5-5 to TRBJ2-1, with TRBD2 matching 13 bases. Germline-derived CDR1 and CDR2 are SGHKS and YYEKEE (reference sequence). V shed 3 bases and J 5 bases; nucleotides not matched to a gene: 5. CDR3 length: 16 amino acids. CDR3 loop: CASSSRTSGRDNEQFF. The CDR3 nucleotides read TGTGCCAGCAGCTCCCGAACTAGCGGGAGGGACAATGAGCAGTTCTTC. Together with reference TRBV5-5 and TRBJ2-1, the CDR3 gives the full variable domain: DAGVTQSPTHLIKTRGQQVTLRCSPISGHKSVSWYQQVLGQGPQFIFQYYEKEERGRGNFPDRFSARQFPNYSSELNVNALLLGDSALYLCASSSRTSGRDNEQFFGPGTRLTVL.